The 21 T cell receptor beta chains below were found in one sample sequenced in a study of cytomegalovirus exposure and HLA in healthy donors. It was with 60 Vbeta and 13 Jbeta primers that the PCR ran. The repertoire was sequenced with immunoSEQ multiplex PCR; TCRdb's copy has only in-frame clones and lacks some. The table has roughly 72,000 clones, around 79% seen once. Sequenced sample: PBMCs. These receptors originate from a woman in her forties in good health and CMV-seropositive.

The J gene is TRBJ2-6, the V gene TRBV30, with D possibly being TRBD1 (5 bases). In germline, CDR1 is GTSNPN, CDR2 SVGIG (reference sequence). Trimming shortened V by 4 bases and J by 0 bases, and 19 bases separated the two germline ends. The CDR3 runs 18 residues. CDR3 DNA: TGTGCCTGGAATGACTGGACACGCCTTCGCTCTGGGGCCAACGTCCTGACTTTC. This sequence encodes CAWNDWTRLRSGANVLTF.

The chain couples TRBV5-4 to TRBJ2-7; 12 nucleotides line up with TRBD2. The end of the DNA aligns better with TRBJ2-5, so the J call may be wrong. The CDR3 spans 16 residues. CDR1 and CDR2 from the germline V gene are SGHNT and YYREEE (reference sequence). The CDR3 reads CASSPGLAGTGETQYF. DNA of the CDR3: TGTGCCAGCAGCCCTGGACTAGCGGGGACCGGGGAGACCCAGTACTTC.

The chain recombines TRBV5-4 with TRBJ1-2, with 9 bases that match TRBD1. The ends lost 3 bases at V and 2 bases at J; junction bases unmatched: 5. The CDR3 has 15 amino acids. CDR1 is SGHNT and CDR2 is YYREEE in the germline V gene (reference sequence). This CDR3 reads CASSWRDRENYGYTF. As DNA, the CDR3 is TGTGCCAGCAGCTGGCGGGACAGGGAGAACTATGGCTACACCTTC.

J is TRBJ2-5 and V is TRBV2; 7 bases are a match to TRBD1. This CDR3 contains 15 residues. The junction had 14 bases not matched to a gene; V was cut back by 4 bases and J by 9 bases. The germline gives CDR1 SNHLY, CDR2 FYNNEI. In nucleotides, the CDR3 is TGTGCCAGCAGTGGGGCTGGGGAACAGGGGAGTCCCCAGTACTTC. It yields the protein CASSGAGEQGSPQYF.

V usage is TRBV6-1 and J usage is TRBJ2-5; a possible D gene is TRBD2 (5 bases). Trimming shortened V by 0 bases and J by 4 bases, and 9 bases separated the two germline ends. This CDR3 is built from 14 residues. Germline V lookup: CDR1 MNHNS, CDR2 SASEGT. The CDR3 DNA follows: TGTGCCAGCAGTGAAGCGAGGGATCCAGAGACCCAGTACTTC. Translated: CASSEARDPETQYF.

In its sample, this clone was seen a few times. The V gene is TRBV7-9, the J gene TRBJ2-5, with unresolved D. The germline CDR1 and CDR2 sequences are SEHNR and FQNEAQ (reference sequence). The V and J ends lost 6 bases and 3 bases respectively, with 11 bases between them. This CDR3 has 13 amino acids. CDR3 in amino acids: CASSSDTKETQYF. The CDR3 nucleotides are TGTGCCAGCAGTTCAGACACCAAAGAGACCCAGTACTTC.

The V gene is TRBV28, the J gene TRBJ2-1; 8 nucleotides match TRBD1. After removal of 3 bases from V and 5 bases from J, the junction contained 9 bases not matched to a gene. In germline, CDR1 is MDHEN, CDR2 SYDVKM. The CDR3 is 16 residues long. This CDR3 is CASSLWGQGAHNEQFF. The CDR3 bases are TGTGCCAGCAGTTTGTGGGGGCAGGGGGCTCACAATGAGCAGTTCTTC.

The genes are TRBV28 and TRBJ1-2; 9 positions agree with TRBD1. The CDR3 loop spans 15 amino acids. V shed 5 bases and J 2 bases; nucleotides not matched to a gene: 6. The germline V gene has CDR1 MDHEN and CDR2 SYDVKM. CDR3 in DNA: TGTGCCAGCAGTCCGTCGACAGGGGGAAACTATGGCTACACCTTC. This codes for CASSPSTGGNYGYTF.

This chain uses TRBV28 with TRBJ1-5, with D maybe TRBD1 (6 bases). The CDR3 totals 16 residues. Looked up from germline, CDR1 is MDHEN and CDR2 is SYDVKM. V lost 3 bases and J lost 1, with 13 bases in between. The CDR3 nucleotides read TGTGCCAGCAGTTTCGGCGGAAGGGGGAGCAATCAGCCCCAGCATTTT. Translated, it gives CASSFGGRGSNQPQHF.

The J gene is TRBJ2-7, the V gene TRBV28, with D possibly being TRBD2 (5 bases). Germline assignment: CDR1 MDHEN and CDR2 SYDVKM. The CDR3 length is 15 residues. The V end was cut by 4 bases, the J end by 4 bases, with 17 bases between. In nucleotides, the CDR3 is TGTGCCAGCAGTTCACCCCCTCCGGGGAATTACGAGCAGTACTTC. It translates to CASSSPPPGNYEQYF. Full variable domain (remainder filled in from reference TRBV28 and TRBJ2-7): DVKVTQSSRYLVKRTGEKVFLECVQDMDHENMFWYRQDPGLGLRLIYFSYDVKMKEKGDIPEGYSVSREKKERFSLILESASTNQTSMYLCASSSPPPGNYEQYFGPGTRLTVT.

This clone occurred a few times. The chain recombines TRBV4-1 with TRBJ1-1; D gene uncertain. The CDR3 is made up of 15 amino acids. The V and J ends lost 0 bases and 4 bases respectively, with 12 bases between them. Germline V gives CDR1 MGHRA, CDR2 YSYEKL. The CDR3 bases are TGCGCCAGCAGCCAAGATCTCAACAGACCCACTGAAGCTTTCTTT. Amino acids: CASSQDLNRPTEAFF.

A word on this clone: Germline is not matched at one junction end, which may reflect a read error. This chain joins TRBV6-5 and TRBJ1-6; 9 bases match TRBD1. This CDR3 region has 15 residues. Germline lookup yields CDR1 MNHEY and CDR2 SVGAGI. The CDR3, as DNA: TGTGCCAGCAGCAAGGACAGGGGATATACTTCACCCCTCCACTTT. Protein: CASSKDRGYTSPLHF.

The rearrangement uses TRBV4-1 and TRBJ1-5; 7 nucleotides align to TRBD1. Looked up from germline, CDR1 is MGHRA and CDR2 is YSYEKL. Trimming cost V 0 bases and J 4 bases; bases outside gene matches: 6. CDR3 length: 16 amino acids. CDR3 nucleotides: TGCGCCAGCAGCCAAGATGAGGGACAGAATAATCAGCCCCAGCATTTT. Translated, it gives CASSQDEGQNNQPQHF.

The chain combines TRBV9 with TRBJ1-4, with 9 bases fitting TRBD1. Germline loops: CDR1 SGDLS, CDR2 YYNGEE. The CDR3 spans 16 residues. With 4 bases clipped from V and 5 bases from J, the junction kept 9 bases outside the gene matches. The DNA for the CDR3 is TGTGCCAGCAGCCCCACGGACAGGGGCGAAAATGAAAAACTGTTTTTT. Translation gives CASSPTDRGENEKLFF.

The genes are TRBV2 and TRBJ1-2; no reliable D call. The CDR3 is made up of 12 amino acids. Trimming cost V 4 bases and J 3 bases, with 6 bases left between them. Germline lookup yields CDR1 SNHLY and CDR2 FYNNEI. The CDR3 DNA sequence: TGTGCCAGCAGTGGAGAGGACTATGGCTACACCTTC. This encodes CASSGEDYGYTF.

About this clone: A much larger clone differs by one base, so this may be a read error. The chain recombines TRBV28 with TRBJ1-5; TRBD1 agrees at 7 bases. The germline gives CDR1 MDHEN, CDR2 SYDVKM. The J segment lost 2 bases and the V segment lost 4 bases, leaving 2 bases of the junction unmatched. The CDR3 spans 14 residues. CDR3 sequence (DNA): TGTGCCAGCAGTTCAACAGGGGGCAATCAGCCCCAGCATTTT. It specifies CASSSTGGNQPQHF.

The chain links TRBV2 to TRBJ2-5; a possible D gene is TRBD1 (6 bases). The V end lost 2 bases, the J end lost 5 bases, and 18 bases lay between the germline ends. The CDR3 has 16 amino acids. Germline-derived CDR1 and CDR2 are SNHLY and FYNNEI. The CDR3 region is CASSESRARGRETQYF. In DNA, the CDR3 is TGTGCCAGCAGTGAATCTCGTGCCAGGGGAAGGGAGACCCAGTACTTC.

The chain recombines TRBV5-1 with TRBJ2-7; unclear D gene. V lost 0 bases to trimming and J lost 2 bases, with 3 bases between them. There are 12 residues in the CDR3. Germline assignment: CDR1 SGHRS and CDR2 YFSETQ. The chain's CDR3 is CASSLDTYEQYF. DNA for the CDR3: TGCGCCAGCAGCTTGGATACCTACGAGCAGTACTTC.

The chain uses TRBV30 and TRBJ1-1, with TRBD1 identical over 9 bases. CDR3 size: 14 residues. Germline assignment: CDR1 GTSNPN and CDR2 SVGIG (reference sequence). The junction had 5 bases not matched to a gene; V was cut back by 1 base and J by 5 bases. CDR3 region: CAWSAGTGRTEAFF. The CDR3 region has the DNA TGTGCCTGGAGTGCTGGGACAGGGAGGACTGAAGCTTTCTTT.

V is TRBV19 and J is TRBJ1-2; D remains unclear. V gave up 3 bases and J gave up 7 bases, with 6 bases separating them. From germline, CDR1 is LNHDA and CDR2 SQIVND (reference sequence). This CDR3 is 11 amino acids long. CDR3 bases: TGTGCCAGTAGTATGTATCTTGGCTACACCTTC. This translates into CASSMYLGYTF.

The CDR3 region is CASSREGLGYTF. In DNA form, the CDR3 reads TGCGCCAGCAGCCGGGAGGGCCTTGGCTACACCTTC. The chain employs TRBV4-1 and TRBJ1-2; D is ambiguous. Germline V gene data show CDR1 as MGHRA and CDR2 as YSYEKL. The V end was cut by 4 bases, the J end by 7 bases, with 10 bases between. The CDR3 spans 12 residues.